This TCR beta chain came from a study of blood T cell repertoires in COVID-19. Between the trimmed V and J ends, which lost 5 bases and 6 bases, there was a span of 23 bases. Per the germline V gene, CDR1 is SGHTA and CDR2 is FQGNSA. There are 17 residues in the CDR3. Original methodology: Estimation of nucleated cell counts relied on the amplification of reference gene primers. Only in-frame clones appear in the TCRdb table, and some are missing; sequencing was by immunoSEQ multiplex PCR. The V and J calls and clone size are taken from that table; D and trimming were inferred from the DNA. The data hold about 66,000 clones, with about 90% observed a single time.

The genes are TRBV7-2 and TRBJ2-1; no clear D. The sequence was collected from a human donor in a cohort sampled during active COVID-19. Sequencing used peripheral blood. The CDR3, as DNA: TGTGCCAGCAGCGAACGACCGGGTTCGTATTTGGGCAATGAGCAGTTCTTC. Amino acids: CASSERPGSYLGNEQFF.